This note documents a single T cell receptor (beta chain) sequence. What this receptor recognizes is not known. Per-base qualities were not stored, and no clone one base away is much larger. RNA was extracted with the RNeasy kit and roughly 0.5 to 1 ug was reverse transcribed using random hexamers. TCR beta CDR3 regions were amplified with the immunoSEQ multiplex PCR assay covering 54 Vbeta and 13 Jbeta segments. PCR amplification bias was corrected using a synthetic template baseline for primer optimization and computational correction. Turning to the authors' computational methods: Reads were annotated to V, D and J genes according to IMGT and were analyzed with immunoSEQ Analyzer, with only productive sequences retained. Clonality was computed as one minus Shannon entropy normalized by log2 of the number of productive unique sequences. For each patient and control, public and private clones were evaluated within the 100 most prevalent clones. Clones were defined as Susac-specific when absent from the healthy and MS cohorts, from fewer than 1,200 published viral clones and from other ImmuneACCESS disease sequences. In TCRdb, the public reads were trimmed at Q25 with fastp and aligned with MiXCR, with productive beta chains retained. Each CDR3 protein appears once, grouped with its most common genes and DNA. It is TCRdb's table, rather than the study itself, that gives the V and J calls and clone size. Here the sample has about 76,000 distinct CDR3 sequences; approximately 95% occur a single time. In total, the top ten clones hold approximately 0.5% of the sample.

The source of the sample is a study of CD8 T cells in Susac syndrome (dated by TCRdb to the late 2010s). In terms of the full investigation: Among the sequenced Susac syndrome patients, more than five had clinically active disease and fewer than ten were in clinical remission. The clonality of the CD8+ T cell repertoire was compared across approximately twelve healthy donors, roughly 14 Susac syndrome patients and roughly 15 multiple sclerosis patients. Whether CD8+ T cell activation and differentiation in Susac syndrome was antigen driven was tested using repertoire sequencing. At blood withdrawal, Susac syndrome patients were therapy-naive, treated with corticosteroids (with IVIg additionally given to some), or treated with IVIg alone. Beyond this particular receptor, the publication reports: The TCR sequencing and HLA analysis was acknowledged to have included a relatively small number of individuals. In the total CD8+ and CD8+ TEMRA repertoires, about 16 and five Susac-specific public clones, respectively, were identified. Susac syndrome CD8+ repertoires showed clonal expansion, highest in CD8+ TEMRA cells and greater in clinically active than remitting patients.

V loses 7 bases of germline sequence and J loses 0 bases, and the interval between the two ends is 15 bases. The CDR3 runs 16 amino acids, cysteine and phenylalanine included. Only the CDR3 DNA is retained, 48 bases long and in frame from the first base. The germline V gene gives CDR1 as SNHLY and CDR2 as FYNNEI. Peripheral blood CD8+ and CD4+ T cells from healthy donors, Susac syndrome patients and multiple sclerosis patients were profiled by high-throughput TCR beta sequencing. The Susac syndrome patients fulfilled recently defined diagnostic criteria for definite or probable disease. Bulk CD8+ and CD4+ T cells were purified by magnetic negative isolation, whereas CD8+ TEMRA cells were enriched by FACS. Blood was drawn into EDTA tubes, processed within 24 hours, and PBMCs were isolated by density gradient centrifugation. PBMCs intended for TCR sequencing were frozen in liquid nitrogen and were later thawed in a 37 degrees C water bath. Purity of sorted or isolated CD4+, CD8+ and CD8+ TEMRA cells was at least 90%.

The chain uses TRBV2 and TRBJ2-2; the D gene is perhaps TRBD1 or TRBD2, each of them matching over 6 bases. This sequence originates from a human donor with Susac syndrome. The specimen sequenced was CD8+ T cells from PBMCs. The nucleotide sequence is TGTGCCAGCATCCGTGCGGGACAACCGAACACCGGGGAGCTGTTTTTT. Its translation reads: CASIRAGQPNTGELFF. With the portions outside the CDR3 filled from the reference TRBV2 and TRBJ2-2 genes, the complete variable region becomes EPEVTQTPSHQVTQMGQEVILRCVPISNHLYFYWYRQILGQKVEFLVSFYNNEISEKSEIFDDQFSVERPDGSNFTLKIRSTKLEDSAMYFCASIRAGQPNTGELFFGEGSRLTVL.